This TCR beta chain was obtained from a study of molecular identifiers for immune sequencing clone quantification. TCRdb used MiXCR to reprocess the PCR reads, holding one entry per CDR3 protein. Seen here are about 40,000 distinct CDR3 sequences, roughly a fifth observed once, and the top ten hold about 1.2%. Germline V gene sequence: CDR1 SQVTM, CDR2 ANQGSEA. The CDR3 sequence is 15 residues long. The V gene lost 7 bases and the J gene lost 2 bases, with 19 bases spanning the gap. The chain links TRBV29-1 to TRBJ2-3; TRBD1 or TRBD2 may be the D gene (5 bases each). The sample consisted of naive CD8+ T cells from blood, with Jurkat cell RNA spiked in. Subset defined: FACS-sorted CD8+CD4-CCR7+CD45RA+ naive T cells. This receptor was obtained from a human donor in good health. Some libraries in this study had Jurkat cell RNA spiked in. The CDR3 loop reads CSDWGRPSATDTQYF. The CDR3 coding sequence is TGCAGCGACTGGGGGAGACCGTCCGCCACAGATACGCAGTATTTT.